The sequence of this T cell receptor beta chain was determined in a study of technical replicates of blood from a few donors. The data were produced by immunoSEQ multiplex PCR, yet TCRdb's version contains in-frame clones alone and is incomplete. The table records about 74,000 clones, over 90% of them present only once. Specimen: T cells isolated from PBMCs. This clonotype was obtained from a human donor in good health.

The CDR3, as DNA: TGTGCCAGCAGTTTCACAGGGCTTTCGCACGAGCAGTACTTC. Translating it yields CASSFTGLSHEQYF. The V call is TRBV27, the J call TRBJ2-7, with TRBD1 as a possible D gene (6 bases). CDR1 MNHEY and CDR2 SMNVEV come from the germline V gene (reference sequence). The ends were cut back, 3 bases at V and 5 bases at J, with 14 bases in the middle. This CDR3 has 14 amino acids.